This T cell receptor (beta chain) came from a study of spatial heterogeneity in lung cancer. Whole-study results and caveats: For expanded intratumoral alpha and beta TCRs, counts tracked tumor mutation counts.

Every cDNA TCR molecule received its own unique molecular identifier. TCRdb called the 5' RACE reads again in MiXCR, with one record for every CDR3 protein. The sample yields 25,000 to 30,000 distinct CDR3 sequences, approximately 6.5% seen once. The ends were cut back, 2 bases at V and 10 bases at J, with 6 bases in the middle. The germline gives CDR1 MNHNY, CDR2 SVGAGI (reference sequence). The CDR3 spans 12 residues. About this clonotype itself: Its antigen is not known.

Specified time point: sample taken at primary tumor resection. Unsorted whole RNA of tumor, nontumor lung or frozen PBMC was sequenced. The chain combines TRBV6-6 with TRBJ1-6; D remains unclear. This TCR was recovered from a male donor with early-stage non-small cell lung cancer. This specimen consisted of lung tumor tissue, obtained at surgery. CDR3 sequence reads: CASSYRGSPLHF. In nucleotides, the CDR3 is TGTGCCAGCAGTTACCGTGGATCACCCCTCCACTTT.